These 24 T cell receptor beta chains originate from one sample sequenced in a study of T cells in localized non-small cell lung cancer. The protocol was immunoSEQ multiplex PCR, while the TCRdb copy is restricted to in-frame clones and leaves out a portion. The sample holds approximately 20,000 clones, about nine tenths seen once. The specimen was peripheral blood, collected before any cancer treatment. Source of these receptors: a man aged 40-75 years with stage I lung adenocarcinoma.

The chain couples TRBV19 to TRBJ1-2; tentatively, D is TRBD1 (6 bases). Germline assignment: CDR1 LNHDA and CDR2 SQIVND (reference sequence). The V end lost 8 bases, the J end lost 6 bases, and 13 bases lay between the germline ends. The CDR3 totals 12 residues. For the CDR3, the DNA is TGTGCCAGTTGGGGGGGGCAAGATGGCTACACCTTC. Translated, it gives CASWGGQDGYTF.

This clone was seen once. This sequence joins TRBV9 and TRBJ1-3, with D perhaps matching TRBD1 (5 bases). The germline V gene encodes CDR1 SGDLS and CDR2 YYNGEE. This CDR3 has 15 residues. Trimming pared 4 bases from V and 0 bases from J, leaving 11 bases between. The DNA for the CDR3 is TGTGCCAGCAGCTCCAAGGGGAACTCTGGAAACACCATATATTTT. This sequence encodes CASSSKGNSGNTIYF.

This chain connects TRBV19 to TRBJ2-7; 9 positions agree with TRBD1. CDR1 LNHDA and CDR2 SQIVND come from the germline V gene (reference sequence). The CDR3 is 15 residues long. The junction had 6 bases not matched to a gene; V was cut back by 5 bases and J by 1 base. The chain's CDR3 is CASSPGTGPSYEQYF. CDR3 sequence (DNA): TGTGCCAGTAGTCCTGGGACAGGGCCGTCCTACGAGCAGTACTTC.

The rearrangement uses TRBV7-8 and TRBJ2-1, with 7 bases identical to TRBD1. The V gene end was trimmed by 1 base and the J gene end by 3 bases; junction bases not matched to a gene: 15. The CDR3 is 19 residues long. From germline, CDR1 is SGHVS and CDR2 FQNEAQ. The CDR3 spells CASSLGGAKPQGNYNEQFF. The CDR3 DNA reads TGTGCCAGCAGCTTAGGGGGCGCTAAGCCACAGGGGAACTACAATGAGCAGTTCTTC.

The chain employs TRBV10-3 and TRBJ1-1, with 10 bases lining up with TRBD1. Germline CDR1 ENHRY, CDR2 SYGVKD. The V segment lost 4 bases and the J segment 7 bases; nucleotides outside the gene matches: 6. This CDR3 spans 14 amino acids. The CDR3 DNA reads as TGTGCCATCAGTGTGGACAGGGGGTCGGGTGAAGCTTTCTTT. Its protein is CAISVDRGSGEAFF.

V and J are TRBV12-5 and TRBJ2-3, with D tentatively TRBD1 or TRBD2 (6 bases each). V lost 0 bases, J lost 0 bases, and 16 bases lay in between. Germline-derived CDR1 and CDR2 are LGHNT and FRNRAP. This CDR3 region has 18 residues. The CDR3 bases are TGTGCTAGTGGTTTGGTACGGGACGGGGGCCTTAGCACAGATACGCAGTATTTT. Translation gives CASGLVRDGGLSTDTQYF.

The gene calls are TRBV1 and TRBJ2-1; TRBD2 is taken as the D call from the table, unchecked against the DNA. TRBV1 is marked as a pseudogene. The CDR3 sequence is 16 residues long. CDR3: CTSSHSPGLVDNEQFF. DNA for the CDR3: TGCACCAGCAGCCACTCCCCGGGACTAGTGGACAATGAGCAGTTCTTC.

V and J are TRBV29-1 and TRBJ2-7; maybe TRBD1 (6 bases). Germline V gives CDR1 SQVTM, CDR2 ANQGSEA. V was shortened by 5 bases and J by 5 bases, with 13 bases between the two germline ends. This CDR3 has 12 amino acids. CDR3 loop: CSVRQDRDEQYF. CDR3 DNA: TGCAGCGTTCGACAGGATAGGGACGAGCAGTACTTC.

The genes are TRBV5-6 and TRBJ1-3; no definite D call. V gave up 4 bases and J gave up 4 bases, with 18 bases separating them. The germline CDR1 and CDR2 sequences are SGHDT and YYEEEE. The CDR3 runs to 16 residues. The CDR3 nucleotides read TGTGCCAGCAGCCAGATCAGTGGGCGAAGGGGAAACACCATATATTTT. Residues: CASSQISGRRGNTIYF.

The V gene is TRBV15, the J gene TRBJ2-2, with no clear D. This CDR3 region has 13 residues. V lost 0 bases, J lost 7 bases, and 6 bases lay in between. Germline CDR1 LNHNV, CDR2 YYDKDF (reference sequence). The CDR3, as DNA: TGTGCCACCAGCAGAGATAAGGTCGGGGAGCTGTTTTTT. It yields the protein CATSRDKVGELFF.

V and J are TRBV5-1 and TRBJ2-1; 10 bases line up with TRBD2. The junction had 4 bases not matched to a gene; V was cut back by 4 bases and J by 3 bases. From germline, CDR1 is SGHRS and CDR2 YFSETQ. The CDR3 length is 15 residues. DNA of the CDR3: TGCGCCAGCAGCGAAGGGACTAGCGTCTACAATGAGCAGTTCTTC. Amino acids: CASSEGTSVYNEQFF. The complete variable domain, with remaining parts taken from reference TRBV5-1 and TRBJ2-1, reads KAGVTQTPRYLIKTRGQQVTLSCSPISGHRSVSWYQQTPGQGLQFLFEYFSETQRNKGNFPGRFSGRQFSNSRSEMNVSTLELGDSALYLCASSEGTSVYNEQFFGPGTRLTVL.

The V and J genes are TRBV2 and TRBJ1-3, with D unclear. The CDR3 extends over 15 amino acids. The germline gives CDR1 SNHLY, CDR2 FYNNEI. Trimming stripped 1 base from V and 3 bases from J, with 10 bases between. CDR3 DNA: TGTGCCAGCAGTGAAGGGCAATATAATGGAAACACCATATATTTT. Amino acids: CASSEGQYNGNTIYF.

The rearrangement links TRBV27 to TRBJ2-7; TRBD2 matches at 9 bases. This CDR3 is built from 17 residues. From germline, CDR1 is MNHEY and CDR2 SMNVEV (reference sequence). Trimming took 7 bases from V and 0 from J; bases not matched to a gene: 13. This CDR3 is CASTPRGLAGASYEQYF. In DNA form, the CDR3 reads TGTGCCAGCACCCCACGAGGGTTAGCGGGGGCCTCCTACGAGCAGTACTTC.

V is TRBV30 and J is TRBJ1-2; 8 positions agree with TRBD1. This CDR3 is 11 amino acids long. The germline V gene has CDR1 GTSNPN and CDR2 SVGIG (reference sequence). J was trimmed by 10 bases and V by 2 bases; bases with no gene match: 3. The CDR3 DNA is TGTGCCTGGAGTACGGGACAGGCCTACACCTTC. Residues: CAWSTGQAYTF.

The rearrangement uses TRBV4-1 and TRBJ2-7, with 7 bases identical to TRBD2. This CDR3 contains 17 residues. V lost 1 base, J lost 0 bases, and 9 bases stayed unmatched. CDR1 and CDR2 (germline): MGHRA, YSYEKL. CDR3 residues: CASSQALGGRNSYEQYF. The DNA for the CDR3 is TGCGCCAGCAGCCAAGCTCTGGGCGGGAGAAACTCCTACGAGCAGTACTTC.

The rearrangement joins TRBV30 to TRBJ1-5, with 8 bases aligning to TRBD1. V lost 0 bases, J lost 5 bases, and 12 bases stayed unmatched. The CDR3 is 17 residues long. The germline V gene has CDR1 GTSNPN and CDR2 SVGIG (reference sequence). The CDR3 reads CAWSVETGTGFDQPQHF. DNA of the CDR3: TGTGCCTGGAGTGTAGAGACCGGGACAGGATTTGATCAGCCCCAGCATTTT.

The chain is built from TRBV27 and TRBJ2-1; D perhaps matches TRBD2 (5 bases). The CDR3 consists of 14 residues. The germline V gene has CDR1 MNHEY and CDR2 SMNVEV (reference sequence). Trimming pared 8 bases from V and 0 bases from J, leaving 11 bases between. Here the CDR3 DNA reads TGTGCCAGCGGGTTTGGGAGCTCCTACAATGAGCAGTTCTTC. This translates into CASGFGSSYNEQFF.

The chain employs TRBV19 and TRBJ2-7, with a weak D call TRBD2 (6 bases). The CDR3 covers 14 residues. In germline, CDR1 is LNHDA, CDR2 SQIVND (reference sequence). The germline V and J ends were trimmed by 8 bases and 3 bases, with 17 bases remaining between them. The CDR3 DNA sequence: TGTGCCAGTCGGGGGACCCTTCCAGACTACGAGCAGTACTTC. It codes for CASRGTLPDYEQYF.

This clone is labeled as medium-sized (0.01 to 0.1%). The V and J genes are TRBV6-1 and TRBJ1-5; no reliable D call. This CDR3 spans 16 amino acids. Trimming removed 0 bases from V and 4 bases from J, with 13 bases in between. The germline CDR1 and CDR2 sequences are MNHNS and SASEGT. The CDR3 loop reads CASSEAIGRVNQPQHF. DNA of the CDR3: TGTGCCAGCAGTGAAGCGATCGGGAGGGTGAATCAGCCCCAGCATTTT.

This clone has just a few counts. This chain connects TRBV30 to TRBJ1-5, with a weak D call TRBD1 (6 bases). The germline gives CDR1 GTSNPN, CDR2 SVGIG (reference sequence). Deletions cut 1 base from V and 7 bases from J, with 11 bases between. The CDR3 sequence is 13 residues long. CDR3 nucleotide sequence: TGTGCCTGGAGTGATCAGGGGCAGCAGCCCCAGCATTTT. Translating gives CAWSDQGQQPQHF.

The chain is built from TRBV6-5 and TRBJ1-5, with a weak D call TRBD1 (5 bases). Germline-derived CDR1 and CDR2 are MNHEY and SVGAGI. With 2 bases removed from V and 5 bases from J, the gap between germline ends came to 13 bases. CDR3 length: 15 residues. CDR3: CASSYEAGRDQPQHF. The CDR3 region has the DNA TGTGCCAGCAGTTACGAGGCAGGGAGGGATCAGCCCCAGCATTTT.

The gene calls are TRBV6-5 and TRBJ2-2, with D possibly TRBD2 on 6 matching bases. The length of the CDR3 is 14 residues. Germline V gene lookup returns CDR1 MNHEY and CDR2 SVGAGI. V was shortened by 8 bases and J by 4 bases, with 14 bases between the two germline ends. The CDR3 spells CASHRDFTTGELFF. For the CDR3, the DNA is TGTGCCAGCCACCGGGACTTTACCACCGGGGAGCTGTTTTTT.

V gene TRBV9 combines with J gene TRBJ2-7; D is undetermined. The V and J ends lost 0 bases and 7 bases respectively, with 14 bases between them. Looked up from germline, CDR1 is SGDLS and CDR2 is YYNGEE. The CDR3 runs to 14 residues. The CDR3 reads CASSVGVASGEQYF. CDR3 nucleotide sequence: TGTGCCAGCAGCGTAGGGGTAGCTTCCGGGGAGCAGTACTTC.

The chain recombines TRBV9 with TRBJ2-1; 12 nucleotides agree with TRBD2. The V segment lost 4 bases and the J segment 9 bases; nucleotides outside the gene matches: 8. This CDR3 has 15 residues. Germline-derived CDR1 and CDR2 are SGDLS and YYNGEE. The CDR3 nucleotides read TGTGCCAGCAGCCCCCCGACTAGCGGGAGCGGTGAGCAGTTCTTC. It specifies CASSPPTSGSGEQFF.